This entry lists 22 T cell receptor beta chains sequenced from one sample in a study of cytomegalovirus exposure and HLA in healthy donors (dated by TCRdb to 2015 to 2018). Library creation used the immunoSEQ multiplex PCR assay. TCRdb provides this immuneACCESS table in a form limited to in-frame rearrangements. Some clones are lacking; in checked studies, under half of them reflect an unresolved V gene, and why the rest are absent is not known. In all, the sample holds about 360,000 clones, and just over 85% of those were seen once. 0.8% to 0.85% of the sample goes to the ten largest clones. The sequencing input was PBMCs. The receptors were gathered from a woman in her late teens or twenties in good health and CMV-seronegative.

This clone was seen a single time. V gene TRBV28 combines with J gene TRBJ2-1; the D gene is possibly TRBD1 (6 bases). Germline CDR1 MDHEN, CDR2 SYDVKM. The V end was cut by 8 bases, the J end by 2 bases, with 13 bases between. The CDR3 length is 14 residues. CDR3 sequence: CASRMQGPYNEQFF. The CDR3 DNA follows: TGTGCCAGCCGGATGCAGGGGCCCTACAATGAGCAGTTCTTC.

The V call is TRBV6-6, the J call TRBJ2-2, with 10 bases fitting TRBD2. The CDR3 has 15 residues. Losses at the gene ends were 6 bases for V and 2 bases for J; bases not matched to a gene: 3. The V gene's germline CDR1 is MNHNY and CDR2 SVGAGI (reference sequence). The chain's CDR3 is CASRGTSANTGELFF. For the CDR3, the DNA is TGTGCCAGCAGGGGGACTAGCGCTAACACCGGGGAGCTGTTTTTT.

This chain links TRBV6-5 with TRBJ1-1; tentative D call: TRBD1 (6 bases). The germline CDR1 and CDR2 sequences are MNHEY and SVGAGI. Between the trimmed V and J ends, which lost 2 bases and 1 base, there was a span of 8 bases. The CDR3 runs 14 residues. The CDR3 DNA reads as TGTGCCAGCAGTTACCAGGGGACGAACACTGAAGCTTTCTTT. This gives the protein CASSYQGTNTEAFF.

This clone appeared a single time. CDR3: CASAVGQGDSPLHF. DNA for the CDR3: TGTGCCAGCGCCGTGGGACAGGGAGATTCACCCCTCCACTTT. The V call is TRBV18, the J call TRBJ1-6; 9 bases match TRBD1. The ends lost 8 bases at V and 8 bases at J; junction bases unmatched: 7. Germline V gives CDR1 KGHSH, CDR2 LQKENI. CDR3 size: 14 residues.

The chain uses TRBV28 and TRBJ2-2; possible D gene TRBD2, 5 bases. The CDR3 has 16 residues. Germline V gene lookup returns CDR1 MDHEN and CDR2 SYDVKM. The V end was cut by 7 bases, the J end by 3 bases, with 18 bases between. The CDR3: CASTSLRSGDTGELFF. The CDR3 coding sequence is TGTGCCAGCACCTCACTACGCTCCGGGGACACCGGGGAGCTGTTTTTT.

CDR3 in amino acids: CASSPTSGGTISYEQYF. The CDR3 nucleotides read TGTGCCAGCAGCCCGACTAGCGGGGGGACAATCTCCTACGAGCAGTACTTC. The chain carries TRBV4-2 and TRBJ2-7; 13 bases agree with TRBD2. The trim removed 4 bases at V and 0 bases at J, leaving 6 bases unmatched. From germline, CDR1 is LGHNA and CDR2 YNFKEQ. This CDR3 is built from 17 residues.

A remark on this clone: The sample carries other DNA sequences with the same CDR3. The J gene is TRBJ2-7, the V gene TRBV30; TRBD2 might be the D (5 bases). CDR3 size: 13 residues. Germline V gene data show CDR1 as GTSNPN and CDR2 as SVGIG (reference sequence). V shed 0 bases and J shed 1 base, with 7 bases lying between them. The CDR3 sequence: CAWSVGSSYEQYF. The CDR3 region has the DNA TGTGCCTGGAGTGTTGGGAGTTCCTACGAGCAGTACTTC.

This chain links TRBV27 with TRBJ2-1; D call uncertain. V was cut by 3 bases and J by 7 bases, with 10 bases left in between. CDR1 is MNHEY and CDR2 is SMNVEV in the germline V gene (reference sequence). This CDR3 is built from 13 residues. Here the CDR3 reads CASSFGFSNEQFF. In DNA, the CDR3 is TGTGCCAGCAGTTTCGGGTTCTCGAATGAGCAGTTCTTC.

The chain is built from TRBV2 and TRBJ2-7, with D perhaps matching TRBD1 (5 bases). The CDR3 has 13 residues. CDR1 and CDR2 from the germline V gene are SNHLY and FYNNEI. V was pared by 8 bases and J by 1 base, with 12 bases between. The CDR3 region is CASDSRPSYEQYF. The CDR3 nucleotides are TGTGCCAGCGACAGCAGGCCTTCCTACGAGCAGTACTTC.

V is TRBV5-6 and J is TRBJ1-2; D call uncertain. CDR3 length equals 16 residues. V was trimmed by 0 bases and J by 3 bases, leaving 15 bases between them. Germline V gene data show CDR1 as SGHDT and CDR2 as YYEEEE. CDR3 DNA sequence: TGTGCCAGCAGCTTGGGGCAGGCCCCTGCCTACTATGGCTACACCTTC. It codes for CASSLGQAPAYYGYTF.

The J gene is TRBJ2-1, the V gene TRBV9, with 7 bases lining up with TRBD1. Germline trimming cut 3 bases from V and 10 bases from J; bases unmatched to any gene: 10. Per the germline V gene, CDR1 is SGDLS and CDR2 is YYNGEE. The CDR3 extends over 14 amino acids. The CDR3 DNA reads TGTGCCAGCAGCGCAGGACAGGACTGGGAGGAGCAGTTCTTC. This codes for CASSAGQDWEEQFF.

This clone occurred a few times. The rearrangement joins TRBV7-3 to TRBJ2-7; possible D gene TRBD2, 6 bases. The CDR3 length is 15 residues. V was cut by 3 bases and J by 3 bases, with 15 bases left in between. Germline values: CDR1 SGHTA, CDR2 FQGTGA. CDR3 residues: CASSLARGRHYEQYF. CDR3 DNA: TGTGCCAGCAGCTTGGCGCGGGGCAGGCACTACGAGCAGTACTTC.

The chain is built from TRBV6-6 and TRBJ2-1; 10 positions agree with TRBD1. Per the germline V gene, CDR1 is MNHNY and CDR2 is SVGAGI (reference sequence). The CDR3 is 16 residues long. V was pared by 5 bases and J by 6 bases, with 10 bases of the junction left unmatched. The CDR3 region is CASSRSPGTGVNEQFF. Written as DNA, the CDR3 is TGTGCCAGCAGTCGCAGTCCCGGGACAGGGGTCAATGAGCAGTTCTTC.

J is TRBJ2-6 and V is TRBV5-1, with 9 bases fitting TRBD1. V shed 4 bases and J 4 bases; nucleotides not matched to a gene: 6. The germline V gene has CDR1 SGHRS and CDR2 YFSETQ. The CDR3 runs 16 residues. DNA of the CDR3: TGCGCCAGCAGCCGGACAGGGGCGTCAGGGGCCAACGTCCTGACTTTC. Protein sequence: CASSRTGASGANVLTF.

V usage is TRBV28 and J usage is TRBJ2-7, with 14 bases matching TRBD2. The CDR3 is made up of 16 amino acids. Trimming took 4 bases from V and 2 from J; bases not matched to a gene: 4. CDR1 MDHEN and CDR2 SYDVKM come from the germline V gene. The CDR3 DNA follows: TGTGCCAGCAGTTGGGGGACTAGCGGGAGTCCCTACGAGCAGTACTTC. It codes for CASSWGTSGSPYEQYF.

This rearrangement joins TRBV6-6 to TRBJ1-5, with a weak D call TRBD1 (6 bases). There are 14 residues in the CDR3. Deletions cut 5 bases from V and 0 bases from J, with 8 bases between. The germline gives CDR1 MNHNY, CDR2 SVGAGI (reference sequence). CDR3 sequence (DNA): TGTGCCAGCAGTCGAGGGGGTAGCAATCAGCCCCAGCATTTT. Protein: CASSRGGSNQPQHF.

Comments on this clone: Other DNA sequences in the sample encode the same CDR3. This chain uses TRBV9 with TRBJ2-7; no clear D. The V and J ends lost 0 bases and 0 bases respectively, with 10 bases between them. Germline values: CDR1 SGDLS, CDR2 YYNGEE. The CDR3 is made up of 15 amino acids. CDR3 loop: CASSVGLLSSYEQYF. The DNA for the CDR3 is TGTGCCAGCAGCGTAGGACTCCTCAGCTCCTACGAGCAGTACTTC.

This chain connects TRBV28 to TRBJ2-7; 9 positions agree with TRBD1. In germline, CDR1 is MDHEN, CDR2 SYDVKM. V lost 6 bases to trimming and J lost 0 bases; unmatched junction nucleotides: 6. The CDR3 spans 15 residues. This chain's CDR3 is CASRGQGQDSYEQYF. The CDR3 DNA reads TGTGCCAGCAGGGGACAGGGACAGGACTCCTACGAGCAGTACTTC. Looking up the rest from reference TRBV28 and TRBJ2-7 gives the full variable domain: DVKVTQSSRYLVKRTGEKVFLECVQDMDHENMFWYRQDPGLGLRLIYFSYDVKMKEKGDIPEGYSVSREKKERFSLILESASTNQTSMYLCASRGQGQDSYEQYFGPGTRLTVT.

The V gene is TRBV7-6, the J gene TRBJ2-7; 14 bases align to TRBD2. Trimming took 1 base from V and 3 from J; bases not matched to a gene: 5. Germline loops: CDR1 SGHVS, CDR2 FNYEAQ. The CDR3 runs to 17 residues. The CDR3 loop is CASSLDGTSGRIYEQYF. CDR3 sequence (DNA): TGTGCCAGCAGCTTAGACGGGACTAGCGGGAGAATCTACGAGCAGTACTTC.

The chain combines TRBV4-1 with TRBJ2-7; 8 nucleotides align to TRBD2. V trimming: 3 bases; J trimming: 6 bases; junction bases outside the gene matches: 7. This CDR3 has 14 residues. The germline V gene encodes CDR1 MGHRA and CDR2 YSYEKL. The DNA of the CDR3 is TGCGCCAGCAGCCATGGCGGGAGGACTGGCGAGCAGTACTTC. It specifies CASSHGGRTGEQYF.

The chain carries TRBV5-4 and TRBJ2-1; no firm D call. The V gene's germline CDR1 is SGHNT and CDR2 YYREEE (reference sequence). The V and J ends lost 6 bases and 5 bases respectively, with 9 bases between them. The length of the CDR3 is 12 residues. CDR3 region: CASTASDNEQFF. CDR3 nucleotide sequence: TGTGCCAGCACGGCGAGCGACAATGAGCAGTTCTTC.

This chain connects TRBV5-1 to TRBJ2-2; 8 bases are a match to TRBD1. Germline-derived CDR1 and CDR2 are SGHRS and YFSETQ. The CDR3 is made up of 15 amino acids. With V trimmed by 4 bases and J by 1 base, 3 bases remained unmatched. The CDR3 DNA sequence: TGCGCCAGCAGCCCCGGGACAGGGAACACCGGGGAGCTGTTTTTT. Its translation is CASSPGTGNTGELFF.